The 16 T cell receptor beta chains below were found in one sample sequenced in a study of cytomegalovirus exposure and HLA in healthy donors (dated by TCRdb to 2016 to 2017). Libraries were made using the immunoSEQ multiplex PCR assay. For the multiplex PCR, a mixture combining 60 forward primers for TCR Vbeta segments and 13 reverse primers for TCR Jbeta segments was used. TCRdb stores this immuneACCESS table with in-frame sequences only. Part of the clones is absent; in the studies checked, under half of the shortfall reflects unresolved V genes, and no reason is known for the rest. The sample has approximately 74,000 clones on record, about 60% of them singletons. Around 5.8% of the sample comes from the top ten. Sequences were obtained from PBMCs. The receptors here all came from a young man in good health and CMV-seropositive.

There are a few counts of this clone. This chain uses TRBV29-1 with TRBJ2-7; 7 bases match TRBD1. CDR1 and CDR2 (germline): SQVTM, ANQGSEA. The CDR3 has 14 residues. V dropped 3 bases and J dropped 2; count of bases not matched to a gene: 7. The CDR3 DNA sequence: TGCAGCGTTGATGGGGACAGTAAGACCTACGAGCAGTACTTC. The encoded protein is CSVDGDSKTYEQYF.

J is TRBJ2-5 and V is TRBV2; TRBD2 is a possible D gene (6 bases). From germline, CDR1 is SNHLY and CDR2 FYNNEI. The CDR3 runs 15 residues. V was cut by 7 bases and J by 5 bases, with 20 bases left in between. This CDR3 reads CASTLAFRGFETQYF. CDR3 nucleotides: TGTGCCAGCACCCTAGCGTTTAGGGGCTTCGAGACCCAGTACTTC. The full variable domain, its missing parts supplied by reference TRBV2 and TRBJ2-5, is EPEVTQTPSHQVTQMGQEVILRCVPISNHLYFYWYRQILGQKVEFLVSFYNNEISEKSEIFDDQFSVERPDGSNFTLKIRSTKLEDSAMYFCASTLAFRGFETQYFGPGTRLLVL.

This clone was recorded once. The gene calls are TRBV5-1 and TRBJ2-3; TRBD2 aligns across 7 bases. CDR3 size: 17 residues. Germline lookup yields CDR1 SGHRS and CDR2 YFSETQ. J gave up 2 bases and V 0 bases, and 9 bases lay outside the gene matches. The CDR3 DNA sequence: TGCGCCAGCAGCTTGGGTCTGGGGGGGGTAATCACAGATACGCAGTATTTT. It encodes CASSLGLGGVITDTQYF.

This sequence joins TRBV10-1 and TRBJ2-1; 10 bases agree with TRBD1. The V segment lost 0 bases and the J segment 8 bases; nucleotides outside the gene matches: 7. Germline CDR1 and CDR2: WNHNN and SYGVQD (reference sequence). This CDR3 region has 16 residues. This CDR3 reads CASSESWTGGVDEQFF. For the CDR3, the DNA is TGCGCCAGCAGTGAGTCCTGGACAGGGGGGGTCGATGAGCAGTTCTTC.

This clone was seen a handful of times. Other DNA sequences of this sample code for an identical CDR3. The chain combines TRBV15 with TRBJ1-1; 10 positions match TRBD1. This CDR3 has 14 amino acids. Unmatched junction bases numbered 2, after V lost 3 bases and J lost 4 bases. Germline CDR1 LNHNV, CDR2 YYDKDF (reference sequence). The CDR3 spells CATSRDRGGTEAFF. The CDR3, as DNA: TGTGCCACCAGCAGGGACAGGGGGGGCACTGAAGCTTTCTTT.

The CDR3 is CASSIAGERYTF. The CDR3 DNA sequence: TGTGCCAGCAGTATCGCAGGGGAACGCTACACCTTC. This sequence joins TRBV6-1 and TRBJ1-2; a possible D gene is TRBD1 (6 bases). Germline lookup yields CDR1 MNHNS and CDR2 SASEGT. The CDR3 consists of 12 residues. V lost 5 bases to trimming and J lost 9 bases, with 13 bases between them.

CDR3 amino acids: CASSPAWGEDYEQYF. The CDR3 DNA is TGCGCCAGCAGCCCCGCGTGGGGCGAGGACTACGAGCAGTACTTC. V and J are TRBV4-1 and TRBJ2-7; weak D call: TRBD1 (5 bases). The CDR3 runs to 15 residues. V gave up 4 bases and J gave up 3 bases, with 16 bases separating them. CDR1 is MGHRA and CDR2 is YSYEKL in the germline V gene.

The V and J genes are TRBV12-5 and TRBJ1-4; D is perhaps TRBD1 (5 bases). Trimming pared 1 base from V and 0 bases from J, leaving 9 bases between. The CDR3 covers 16 residues. Germline lookup yields CDR1 LGHNT and CDR2 FRNRAP. The CDR3 protein is CASGLDRPTTNEKLFF. For the CDR3, the DNA is TGTGCTAGTGGTTTGGACAGGCCAACAACTAATGAAAAACTGTTTTTT.

This rearrangement joins TRBV6-6 to TRBJ1-4; TRBD1 is a possible D gene (6 bases). V gave up 5 bases and J gave up 8 bases, with 18 bases separating them. There are 15 residues in the CDR3. The germline gives CDR1 MNHNY, CDR2 SVGAGI (reference sequence). CDR3 nucleotides: TGTGCCAGCAGTAGCCCCAGGGGAATAGAGGAAAAACTGTTTTTT. It encodes CASSSPRGIEEKLFF.

CDR3 in DNA: TGTGCCAGCACGGTGTTACCGGGACAGGCCTCCGGCACCGGGGAGCTGTTTTTT. Amino acids: CASTVLPGQASGTGELFF. The V gene is TRBV9, the J gene TRBJ2-2; 8 bases are shared with TRBD1. The V gene's germline CDR1 is SGDLS and CDR2 YYNGEE. Trimming at V came to 6 bases and at J to 4 bases, leaving 17 bases not matched to a gene. The CDR3 totals 18 residues.

The chain uses TRBV11-3 and TRBJ2-1; 9 bases fit TRBD2. J was trimmed by 7 bases and V by 7 bases; bases with no gene match: 8. The CDR3 is 14 residues long. The germline V gene encodes CDR1 SGHNT and CDR2 YENEEA. CDR3 DNA sequence: TGTGCCAGCAAGAAAGCGGGAGGAAGGAATGAGCAGTTCTTC. It yields the protein CASKKAGGRNEQFF.

Here the CDR3 DNA reads TGTGCCAGCAGCATACAGGGACAGGGGAGTGGAAACACCATATATTTT. Translating it yields CASSIQGQGSGNTIYF. The chain couples TRBV7-8 to TRBJ1-3; 10 bases are shared with TRBD1. The CDR3 has 16 residues. CDR1 is SGHVS, CDR2 FQNEAQ, per germline. The V and J ends lost 5 bases and 3 bases, in that order; junction bases with no gene match: 7.

This clone was counted a few times. The rearrangement uses TRBV11-3 and TRBJ2-5; D is perhaps TRBD2 (5 bases). From germline, CDR1 is SGHNT and CDR2 YENEEA. The V and J ends lost 5 bases and 2 bases respectively, with 18 bases between them. This CDR3 contains 16 residues. This CDR3 reads CASSPTRPHAQETQYF. CDR3 DNA: TGTGCCAGCAGCCCCACTAGGCCTCATGCACAAGAGACCCAGTACTTC. The full variable domain, with the rest looked up from reference TRBV11-3 and TRBJ2-5, is EAGVVQSPRYKIIEKKQPVAFWCNPISGHNTLYWYLQNLGQGPELLIRYENEEAVDDSQLPKDRFSAERLKGVDSTLKIQPAELGDSAVYLCASSPTRPHAQETQYFGPGTRLLVL.

Note on this clone: Because the CDR3's place on the DNA is in doubt, the DNA is left out and the CDR3 is given as listed by TCRdb. The genes are TRBV2 and TRBJ2-3; the listed D gene, TRBD2, was not tested against the DNA. Germline V gene sequence: CDR1 SNHLY, CDR2 FYNNEI. Including both end residues, the CDR3 is 15 amino acids long. The CDR3 is CASSTSRGSTDTQYF.

V and J are TRBV2 and TRBJ2-5; weak D call: TRBD2 (6 bases). With the DNA end fitting TRBJ2-7 better, the J assignment may be wrong. The CDR3 contains 12 residues. Per the germline V gene, CDR1 is SNHLY and CDR2 is FYNNEI. CDR3 coding DNA: TGTGCCAGCAGTGTAGGAGGGGCCGAGCAGTACTTC. Its protein is CASSVGGAEQYF.

CDR3 nucleotide sequence: TGTGCCAGCAGTGATACTTTACAGAACAATGAGCAGTTCTTC. Residues: CASSDTLQNNEQFF. The V and J genes are TRBV2 and TRBJ2-1; D is undetermined. The CDR3 runs 14 residues. Looked up from germline, CDR1 is SNHLY and CDR2 is FYNNEI. V was shortened by 3 bases and J by 5 bases, with 11 bases between the two germline ends. The complete variable domain, with remaining parts taken from reference TRBV2 and TRBJ2-1, reads EPEVTQTPSHQVTQMGQEVILRCVPISNHLYFYWYRQILGQKVEFLVSFYNNEISEKSEIFDDQFSVERPDGSNFTLKIRSTKLEDSAMYFCASSDTLQNNEQFFGPGTRLTVL.